Each of the 2 T cell receptor beta chains below was sequenced from the same sample in a study of regulatory T cells in long-lasting Graves disease. Library construction for TCR beta used iRepertoire HTBI primers and Arm-PCR of CDR3 regions. TCRdb re-called the multiplex PCR reads through MiXCR, storing one row per CDR3 protein. The sample lists 540,000 or so distinct CDR3 sequences; approximately 15% were seen once. The time point denotes: newly diagnosed GD, antithyroid drugs for less than 3 months. The authors made the TCR library using RNA they extracted from PBMCs. These data were also filed under a second study, of T cells in Graves' hyperthyroidism and ophthalmopathy.

The material was peripheral blood mononuclear cells (PBMCs), obtained at new diagnosis, from a patient treated with antithyroid drugs. The receptors shown here come from a man aged 25 to 45 with Graves disease.

Many counts were recorded for this clonotype. The rearrangement joins TRBV12-5 to TRBJ1-6; D not certain. Trimming stripped 2 bases from V and 7 bases from J, with 9 bases between. Germline V gene data show CDR1 as LGHNT and CDR2 as FRNRAP. The CDR3 length is 14 residues. The CDR3 DNA is TGTGCTAGTGGTTTGAGGGAGGGAAATTCACCCCTCCACTTT. This codes for CASGLREGNSPLHF.

This clonotype has a handful of counts. The rearrangement uses TRBV5-1 and TRBJ2-3; 8 bases are shared with TRBD2. The CDR3 length is 17 residues. The V segment lost 3 bases and the J segment 0 bases; nucleotides outside the gene matches: 9. Germline CDR1 is SGHRS and CDR2 is YFSETQ. CDR3 bases: TGCGCCAGCAGCTACTACGGGGGGGGCCCGAGCACAGATACGCAGTATTTT. Translation: CASSYYGGGPSTDTQYF.